Shown below are 20 T cell receptor beta chains from a single sample sequenced in a study of identical twins. TCRdb processed the 5' RACE reads anew with MiXCR; each CDR3 protein has one entry. The repertoire holds approximately 210,000 distinct CDR3 sequences, with about a sixth as singletons. This same sample was also taken into another study, of T cells expressing NK-cell markers.

The sequencing input was CD8+ T cells sorted from blood. The source of these receptors is a woman under 30 in good health.

This clonotype has just a few counts. The V gene is TRBV27, the J gene TRBJ2-1, with 10 bases matching TRBD1. This CDR3 region has 15 residues. Germline lookup yields CDR1 MNHEY and CDR2 SMNVEV (reference sequence). V lost 7 bases, J lost 4 bases, and 7 bases stayed unmatched. The CDR3 spells CASNKGTGVYNEQFF. CDR3 DNA: TGTGCCAGCAATAAGGGGACAGGGGTTTACAATGAGCAGTTCTTC.

This clonotype has only a few counts. The rearrangement joins TRBV27 to TRBJ2-6; no reliable D call. V was shortened by 5 bases and J by 0 bases, with 5 bases between the two germline ends. This CDR3 has 14 amino acids. Germline-derived CDR1 and CDR2 are MNHEY and SMNVEV (reference sequence). CDR3 region: CASSPHSGANVLTF. The CDR3 bases are TGTGCCAGCAGTCCCCACTCTGGGGCCAACGTCCTGACTTTC.

This clonotype was counted a few times. The chain combines TRBV5-6 with TRBJ2-2, with 7 bases aligning to TRBD1. V gave up 0 bases and J gave up 2 bases; unmatched junction bases: 1. There are 15 residues in the CDR3. Germline V gene data show CDR1 as SGHDT and CDR2 as YYEEEE. CDR3: CASSLGDSNTGELFF. The CDR3 DNA is TGTGCCAGCAGCTTGGGGGACAGTAACACCGGGGAGCTGTTTTTT.

This clonotype was seen a handful of times. Here the CDR3 DNA reads TGCAGTGCACCAAGCGAGGGGGCTTTGGACACTGAAGCTTTCTTT. Translation: CSAPSEGALDTEAFF. The chain joins TRBV20-1 to TRBJ1-1; TRBD1 matches 7 bases. The CDR3 consists of 15 residues. Germline V CDR1 and CDR2: DFQATT, SNEGSKA (reference sequence). The junction had 13 bases not matched to a gene; V was cut back by 6 bases and J by 3 bases.

The genes are TRBV7-9 and TRBJ2-3; D might be TRBD1 or TRBD2, each matching 6 bases. The ends were cut back, 5 bases at V and 0 bases at J, with 15 bases in the middle. This CDR3 spans 16 amino acids. The germline V gene has CDR1 SEHNR and CDR2 FQNEAQ (reference sequence). The CDR3 coding sequence is TGTGCCAGCAGCCCCGATGGGGGGCCTAGCACAGATACGCAGTATTTT. Protein: CASSPDGGPSTDTQYF.

About this clonotype itself: A read error may produce the germline difference seen at one junction end. The rearrangement joins TRBV20-1 to TRBJ1-1; possibly TRBD1 for D (6 bases). The CDR3 covers 10 residues. Germline assignment: CDR1 DFQATT and CDR2 SNEGSKA (reference sequence). The CDR3 spells CSAGDTEAFF. The CDR3 region has the DNA TGCAGTGCGGGGGACACCGAAGCTTTCTTT.

The chain couples TRBV2 to TRBJ2-3; 9 nucleotides align to TRBD2. The CDR3 extends over 14 amino acids. The germline V gene encodes CDR1 SNHLY and CDR2 FYNNEI. V was pared by 7 bases and J by 2 bases, with 4 bases of the junction left unmatched. The chain's CDR3 is CASTLAGITDTQYF. The CDR3 region has the DNA TGTGCCAGCACCCTAGCGGGGATCACAGATACGCAGTATTTT.

This chain connects TRBV7-2 to TRBJ1-1; a possible D gene is TRBD1 (6 bases). V lost 6 bases, J lost 7 bases, and 18 bases lay in between. The germline gives CDR1 SGHTA, CDR2 FQGNSA. The CDR3 totals 14 residues. The DNA for the CDR3 is TGTGCCAGCAGTTCAGAGGGGGGTTCGCTTGAAGCTTTCTTT. It is translated as CASSSEGGSLEAFF.

This clonotype was seen a few times. The rearrangement uses TRBV15 and TRBJ2-3; a possible D gene is TRBD2 (5 bases). V shed 8 bases and J shed 1 base, with 16 bases lying between them. The germline CDR1 and CDR2 sequences are LNHNV and YYDKDF (reference sequence). The CDR3 runs 15 residues. CDR3 nucleotide sequence: TGTGCCACCGGGAGCCGAGCGGAGGGCACAGATACGCAGTATTTT. It codes for CATGSRAEGTDTQYF.

At least ten counts were recorded for this clonotype. This chain links TRBV7-9 with TRBJ2-5; D is undetermined. Trimming shortened V by 8 bases and J by 2 bases, and 18 bases separated the two germline ends. Germline V CDR1 and CDR2: SEHNR, FQNEAQ (reference sequence). The CDR3 is 15 residues long. The CDR3 nucleotides read TGTGCCAGCTCATACAATTTAGGGCTTCAAGAGACCCAGTACTTC. This translates into CASSYNLGLQETQYF.

Here the CDR3 reads CSVQTGAEEQFF. CDR3 DNA sequence: TGCAGCGTTCAGACAGGGGCGGAAGAGCAGTTCTTC. The chain couples TRBV29-1 to TRBJ2-1; 8 nucleotides match TRBD1. CDR1 is SQVTM and CDR2 is ANQGSEA in the germline V gene. The CDR3 is 12 residues long. V was pared by 5 bases and J by 10 bases, with 7 bases of the junction left unmatched.

This clonotype turned up a few times. This chain joins TRBV29-1 and TRBJ2-3, with 9 nucleotides matching TRBD1. Per germline, CDR1 SQVTM and CDR2 ANQGSEA. V was clipped by 3 bases and J by 4 bases; unmatched bases: 8. The CDR3 is made up of 15 amino acids. This CDR3 is CSVEDRQGGADTQYF. CDR3 nucleotides: TGCAGCGTTGAGGACCGACAGGGGGGAGCAGATACGCAGTATTTT.

CDR3 sequence reads: CATSRGRYSNQPQHF. CDR3 in DNA: TGTGCCACCAGCAGAGGACGGTATAGCAATCAGCCCCAGCATTTT. The chain employs TRBV15 and TRBJ1-5; D not resolved. The CDR3 spans 15 residues. Germline V lookup: CDR1 LNHNV, CDR2 YYDKDF (reference sequence). Trimming took 1 base from V and 0 from J, leaving 7 bases between them.

The V gene is TRBV14, the J gene TRBJ2-7; D may be TRBD1 or TRBD2 (6 bases each). CDR3 size: 14 residues. V gave up 0 bases and J gave up 7 bases, with 13 bases separating them. CDR1 SGHDN and CDR2 FVKESK come from the germline V gene. The CDR3 nucleotides read TGTGCCAGCAGCCAAGAGTCAGGGGCGGGGGAGCAGTACTTC. Amino acid sequence: CASSQESGAGEQYF.

This clonotype was observed many times. The chain combines TRBV12-3 or TRBV12-4 with TRBJ1-1; D is unresolved. V lost 3 bases and J 3 bases, leaving 5 bases between the germline ends. The CDR3 totals 12 residues. CDR3 DNA: TGTGCCAGCAGTTTTTCCTACACTGAAGCTTTCTTT. The encoded protein is CASSFSYTEAFF.

As to this clonotype: Since the CDR3 does not end with the conserved phenylalanine or tryptophan, this likely comes from a read error. This chain joins TRBV20-1 and TRBJ1-5, with D hard to call. From germline, CDR1 is DFQATT and CDR2 SNEGSKA (reference sequence). The V gene lost 3 bases and the J gene lost 5 bases, with 17 bases spanning the gap. This CDR3 spans 15 amino acids. The DNA of the CDR3 is TGCAGTGCTAGGCCGAGGGAGGGATCGGATCAGCCCCAGCATTAT. The encoded protein is CSARPREGSDQPQHY.

The sample holds many counts of this clonotype. This chain joins TRBV29-1 and TRBJ2-5; D call uncertain. Germline V gives CDR1 SQVTM, CDR2 ANQGSEA. This CDR3 is 15 amino acids long. V was pared by 3 bases and J by 0 bases, with 14 bases between. The CDR3 DNA sequence: TGCAGCGTTGAGCTTTCAGACGAGTACCAAGAGACCCAGTACTTC. This gives the protein CSVELSDEYQETQYF.

About this clonotype itself: Its ends do not fully match the called genes, so a read error is possible. This chain connects TRBV12-3 or TRBV12-4 to TRBJ2-1; D not resolved. The CDR3 is made up of 13 amino acids. This CDR3 is CASSPLRALEKFF. Written as DNA, the CDR3 is TGTGCCAGCAGTCCACTAAGGGCACTTGAGAAGTTCTTC.

The chain uses TRBV6-2 or TRBV6-3 and TRBJ2-7, with a weak D call TRBD1 (5 bases). Germline CDR1 and CDR2: MNHEY and SVGEGT. The CDR3 is made up of 15 amino acids. The V gene lost 0 bases and the J gene lost 2 bases, with 11 bases spanning the gap. CDR3 nucleotides: TGTGCCAGCAGTTACTCCGCAGACAGTCCCTACGAGCAGTACTTC. This encodes CASSYSADSPYEQYF.

The J gene is TRBJ1-2, the V gene TRBV7-9; no definite D call. V was pared by 5 bases and J by 8 bases, with 15 bases between. This CDR3 has 13 amino acids. CDR1 is SEHNR, CDR2 FQNEAQ, per germline (reference sequence). The CDR3 coding sequence is TGTGCCAGCAGCCCGGAGGGCGCTGACGGCTACACCTTC. Encoded protein: CASSPEGADGYTF.